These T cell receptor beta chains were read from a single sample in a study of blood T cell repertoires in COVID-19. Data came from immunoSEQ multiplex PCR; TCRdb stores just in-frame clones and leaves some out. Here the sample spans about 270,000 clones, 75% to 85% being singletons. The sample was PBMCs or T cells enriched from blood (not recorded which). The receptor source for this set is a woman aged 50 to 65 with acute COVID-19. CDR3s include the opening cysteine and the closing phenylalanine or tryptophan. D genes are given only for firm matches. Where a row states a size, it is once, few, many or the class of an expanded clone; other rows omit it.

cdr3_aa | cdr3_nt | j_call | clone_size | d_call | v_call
CASSQDLGPRNTIYF | TGCGCCAGCAGCCAAGATCTAGGCCCGAGAAACACCATATATTTT | TRBJ1-3 | . | . | TRBV4-3
CSAQRASSYNEQFF | TGCAGCGCCCAGCGGGCGAGCTCCTACAATGAGCAGTTCTTC | TRBJ2-1 | . | . | TRBV29-1
CASSLQDGNSPLHF | TGTGCCAGCAGCCTACAGGACGGAAATTCACCCCTCCACTTT | TRBJ1-6 | . | . | TRBV7-9
CASSLGDSF | TGTGCCAGCAGTTTAGGCGACAGCTTC | TRBJ2-7 | . | . | TRBV12-3/TRBV12-4
CAWSVRDWWGRGGAFF | TGTGCCTGGAGTGTCCGTGATTGGTGGGGGCGAGGAGGCGCTTTCTTT | TRBJ1-1 | . | . | TRBV30
CASSHGGTGDYEQYF | TGTGCCAGCAGCCACGGGGGGACAGGGGACTACGAGCAGTACTTC | TRBJ2-7 | . | TRBD1 | TRBV11-3
CASSPSGTGMRGAYGYTF | TGCGCCAGCAGCCCAAGCGGGACAGGGATGCGGGGTGCCTATGGCTACACCTTC | TRBJ1-2 | . | TRBD1 | TRBV4-1
CASSLAVSGYNEQFF | TGTGCCAGCAGCTTAGCGGTGTCAGGATACAATGAGCAGTTCTTC | TRBJ2-1 | . | . | TRBV7-9
CAWSGWSGKNIQYF | TGTGCCTGGAGTGGTTGGTCGGGCAAAAACATTCAGTACTTC | TRBJ2-4 | . | . | TRBV30
CASSHDTSGGYNEQFF | TGCGCCAGCAGCCATGATACTAGCGGGGGGTACAATGAGCAGTTCTTC | TRBJ2-1 | . | TRBD2 | TRBV4-3
CASRGGTEAFF | TGTGCCAGCAGAGGGGGCACTGAAGCTTTCTTT | TRBJ1-1 | . | . | TRBV5-4
CASSTLGRSSYEQYF | TGCGCCAGCAGCACCCTGGGGAGGAGCTCCTACGAGCAGTACTTC | TRBJ2-7 | . | . | TRBV5-1
CASSYQGDYGYTF | TGTGCCAGCAGTTACCAGGGTGACTATGGCTACACCTTC | TRBJ1-2 | . | . | TRBV6-2/TRBV6-3
CASGLSIPEDQPQHF | TGTGCTAGTGGTTTGAGCATCCCCGAGGATCAGCCCCAGCATTTT | TRBJ1-5 | few | . | TRBV12-5
CASRTGHDYGYTF | TGCGCCAGCCGGACAGGGCATGACTATGGCTACACCTTC | TRBJ1-2 | once | TRBD1 | TRBV5-1
CASSLAPGNSDTQYF | TGTGCCAGCAGCTTAGCGCCGGGAAACTCGGATACGCAGTATTTT | TRBJ2-3 | . | . | TRBV7-2
CASSLGALNVEKPQHF | TGTGCCAGCAGCTTGGGGGCCCTCAACGTTGAGAAGCCCCAGCATTTT | TRBJ1-5 | . | . | TRBV5-6
CASSSGLLSYF | TGCGCCAGCAGCTCGGGACTGCTCTCCTATTTT | TRBJ1-3 | once | . | TRBV5-1
CASSFTRTGELFF | TGTGCCAGCAGCTTTACAAGGACTGGGGAGCTGTTTTTT | TRBJ2-2 | . | . | TRBV11-3
CASSLAGAGAGGETQYF | TGCGCCAGCAGCTTGGCCGGGGCGGGGGCCGGTGGGGAGACCCAGTACTTC | TRBJ2-5 | . | . | TRBV5-1
CASSLQPDFQFAEAFF | TGTGCCAGTAGTCTACAGCCGGACTTTCAGTTTGCTGAAGCTTTCTTT | TRBJ1-1 | . | . | TRBV19
CASSGLLQGSGTDTQYF | TGTGCCAGCAGCGGTCTTCTCCAGGGAAGTGGCACAGATACGCAGTATTTT | TRBJ2-3 | . | . | TRBV7-2
CASSRQGESAEAFF | TGTGCCAGCAGCCGACAGGGGGAGTCGGCTGAAGCTTTCTTT | TRBJ1-1 | few | TRBD1 | TRBV11-3
CAISFGGTEAFF | TGTGCCATCAGTTTCGGGGGCACTGAAGCTTTCTTT | TRBJ1-1 | once | . | TRBV10-3
CASSTRMTDTQYF | TGTGCCAGCAGTACGAGGATGACAGATACGCAGTATTTT | TRBJ2-3 | few | . | TRBV6-5
CATSSPPQGRSPLHF | TGTGCCACCAGCAGTCCTCCCCAGGGTCGATCACCCCTCCACTTT | TRBJ1-6 | . | . | TRBV15
CASIDRFQETQYF | TGTGCCAGCATCGACAGGTTCCAAGAGACCCAGTACTTC | TRBJ2-5 | . | . | TRBV2
CASRITENSNQPQHF | TGTGCCAGCAGAATCACAGAAAATAGCAATCAGCCCCAGCATTTT | TRBJ1-5 | . | . | TRBV2